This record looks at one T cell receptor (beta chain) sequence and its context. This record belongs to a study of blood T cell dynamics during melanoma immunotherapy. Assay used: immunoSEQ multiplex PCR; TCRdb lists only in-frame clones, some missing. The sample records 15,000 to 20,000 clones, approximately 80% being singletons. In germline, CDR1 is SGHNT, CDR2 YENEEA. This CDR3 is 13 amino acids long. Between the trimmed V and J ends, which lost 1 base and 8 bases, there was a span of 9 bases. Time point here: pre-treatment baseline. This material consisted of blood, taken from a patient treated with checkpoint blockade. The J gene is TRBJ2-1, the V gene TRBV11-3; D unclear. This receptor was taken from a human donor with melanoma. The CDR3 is CASSLGMGDEQFF. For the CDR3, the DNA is TGTGCCAGCAGCTTAGGGATGGGCGATGAGCAGTTCTTC.